In this sample, the clone carrying this TCR beta chain turned up a few times. The antigen is unknown. This sample is part of a study of cytomegalovirus exposure and HLA in healthy donors. Study-wide results and limits: There were some public TCRs occurring in many donors, but most TCR sequences were rare. Sequencing had likely introduced a cluster of highly shared sequence variants as an artifact. A later analysis linked around 15,000 TCR beta sequences to HLA alleles at 0.05 false discovery rate.

This CDR3 has 18 residues. Trimming took 1 base from V and 4 from J, leaving 19 bases between them. Germline CDR1 is WSHSY and CDR2 is SAAADI. PCR primers comprised 60 Vbeta and 13 Jbeta primers. In the original analysis: A later analysis tallied approximately 78 million unique TCR beta chains, 9 million to 12 million of them shared. Some clones are missing from TCRdb's copy, which holds only in-frame ones; the method was immunoSEQ multiplex PCR. The DNA gave D and trimming, while V, J and clone size come from that table. In the table there are 150,000 to 200,000 clones, around 75% of which are singletons.

The clonotype was recovered from a woman in her twenties or thirties in good health and CMV-seronegative. V gene TRBV10-2 combines with J gene TRBJ2-2; perhaps TRBD1 as D (6 bases). Sample: PBMCs. The CDR3 DNA reads TGCGCCAGCAGTGAGTTGGGGGCTCGTCCAAAGAGCACCGGGGAGCTGTTTTTT. Translated, it gives CASSELGARPKSTGELFF.